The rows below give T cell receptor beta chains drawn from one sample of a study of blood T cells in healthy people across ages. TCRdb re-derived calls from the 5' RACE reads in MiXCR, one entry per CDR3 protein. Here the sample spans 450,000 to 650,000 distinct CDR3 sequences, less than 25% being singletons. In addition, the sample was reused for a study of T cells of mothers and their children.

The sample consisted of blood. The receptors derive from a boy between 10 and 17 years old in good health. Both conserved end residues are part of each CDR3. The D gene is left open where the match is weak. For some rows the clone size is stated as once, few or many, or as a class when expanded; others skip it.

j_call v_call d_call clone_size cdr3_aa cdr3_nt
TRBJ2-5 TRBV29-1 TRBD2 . CSVGSSGQETQYF TGCAGCGTTGGGTCTAGCGGACAAGAGACCCAGTACTTC
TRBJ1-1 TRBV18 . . CASSPKGGDWSTEAFF TGTGCCAGCTCACCAAAAGGGGGGGATTGGAGCACTGAAGCTTTCTTT
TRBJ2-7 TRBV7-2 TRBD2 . CASSSRGGGGAYEQYF TGTGCCAGCAGCTCCAGGGGTGGCGGGGGGGCCTACGAGCAGTACTTC
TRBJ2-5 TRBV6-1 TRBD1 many CASSFRQGKETQYF TGTGCCAGCTCATTCCGACAGGGGAAAGAGACCCAGTACTTC
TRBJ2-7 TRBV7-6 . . CASSNSITEQYF TGTGCCAGCAGCAATAGTATTACTGAGCAGTACTTC
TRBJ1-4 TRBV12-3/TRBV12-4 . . CASSPQGVELFF TGTGCCAGCAGCCCACAGGGTGTGGAACTGTTTTTT
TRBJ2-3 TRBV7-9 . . CASSSTPGPSMRTDTQYF TGTGCCAGCAGCTCCACTCCGGGACCCTCAATGAGGACAGATACGCAGTATTTT
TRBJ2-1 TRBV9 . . CASSAPLDSYNEQFF TGTGCCAGCAGCGCTCCCCTCGACTCATACAATGAGCAGTTCTTC
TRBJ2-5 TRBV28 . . CATSSWGAGETQYF TGTGCCACCTCATCCTGGGGGGCCGGGGAGACCCAGTACTTC
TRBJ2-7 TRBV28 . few CASSFGGRQAYEQYF TGTGCCAGCAGTTTCGGGGGACGACAAGCCTACGAGCAGTACTTC
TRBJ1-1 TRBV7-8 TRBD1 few CASSLVGGPSKNTEAFF TGTGCCAGCAGCTTAGTAGGGGGCCCCAGCAAGAACACTGAAGCTTTCTTT
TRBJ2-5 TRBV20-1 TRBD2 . CSARDRTSPGETQYF TGCAGTGCTAGAGATCGGACTAGCCCGGGCGAGACCCAGTACTTC
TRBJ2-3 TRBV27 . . CASSLLGGDSPTDTQYF TGTGCCAGCAGTTTATTAGGGGGGGACTCCCCCACAGATACGCAGTATTTT
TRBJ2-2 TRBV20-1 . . CSARDYGGKNTGELFF TGCAGTGCTAGAGATTACGGCGGGAAGAACACCGGGGAGCTGTTTTTT
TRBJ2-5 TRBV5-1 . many CASSGETQYF TGCGCCAGCAGCGGGGAGACCCAGTACTTC
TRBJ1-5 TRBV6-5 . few CASSDSLGDSNQPQHF TGTGCCAGCAGTGACTCCCTCGGGGATAGCAATCAGCCCCAGCATTTT
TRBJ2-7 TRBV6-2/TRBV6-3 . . CASSYSILKTQSYEQYF TGTGCCAGCAGTTACTCGATTCTAAAGACTCAGAGCTACGAGCAGTACTTC
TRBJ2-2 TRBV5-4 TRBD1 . CASSRRDRLNTGELFF TGTGCCAGCAGCAGAAGGGACAGACTGAACACCGGGGAGCTGTTTTTT
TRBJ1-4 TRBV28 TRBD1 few CASSPPGQIYEKLFF TGTGCCAGCAGTCCCCCGGGACAGATTTATGAAAAACTGTTTTTT
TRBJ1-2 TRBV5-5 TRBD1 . CASSSGTDGYYGYTF TGTGCCAGCAGCTCAGGGACAGATGGGTACTATGGCTACACCTTC
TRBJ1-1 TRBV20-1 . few CSAKGIVNTEAFF TGCAGTGCTAAGGGCATAGTGAACACTGAAGCTTTCTTT
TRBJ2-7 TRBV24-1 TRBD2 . CATSEGGRLHEQYF TGTGCCACCAGTGAGGGCGGGAGACTCCACGAGCAGTACTTC
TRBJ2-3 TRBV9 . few CAGSLEGGADTQYF TGTGCCGGCAGCTTAGAAGGGGGGGCGGATACGCAGTATTTT
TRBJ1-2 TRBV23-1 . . CAQKEVDYGYTF TGCGCCCAGAAGGAGGTCGACTATGGCTACACCTTC
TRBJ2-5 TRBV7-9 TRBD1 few CASSHRDSFQETQYF TGTGCCAGCAGCCACCGGGACAGCTTCCAAGAGACCCAGTACTTC
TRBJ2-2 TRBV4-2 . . CASSQGIWSDTGDLFF TGTGCCAGCAGCCAAGGGATATGGTCGGACACCGGGGATCTGTTTTTT
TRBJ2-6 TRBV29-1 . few CSVELGGANVLTF TGCAGCGTTGAGCTGGGAGGGGCCAACGTCCTGACTTTC
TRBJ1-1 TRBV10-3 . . CATTGTGATEAFF TGTGCCACCACCGGGACCGGGGCCACTGAAGCTTTCTTT
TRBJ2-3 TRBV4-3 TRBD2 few CASSQEPASGFPDTQYF TGCGCCAGCAGCCAAGAACCGGCTAGCGGGTTCCCAGATACGCAGTATTTT
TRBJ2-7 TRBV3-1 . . CASSQGRVDEQYF TGTGCCAGCAGCCAAGGTAGGGTGGACGAGCAGTACTTC
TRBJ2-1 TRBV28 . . CASSPASRQFF TGTGCCAGCAGCCCAGCTAGCAGGCAGTTCTTC
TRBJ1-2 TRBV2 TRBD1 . CASRGTVNYGYTF TGTGCCAGCAGGGGGACAGTGAACTATGGCTACACCTTC
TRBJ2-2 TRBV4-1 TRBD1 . CASSLRVQGAYTGELFF TGCGCCAGCAGCTTAAGGGTCCAGGGGGCGTACACCGGGGAGCTGTTTTTT
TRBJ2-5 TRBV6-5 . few CASSYLRGGQETQYF TGTGCCAGCAGTTACTTGAGAGGGGGGCAAGAGACCCAGTACTTC
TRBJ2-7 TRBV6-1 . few CASNLAPGEVYEQYF TGTGCCAGCAACTTAGCCCCTGGGGAGGTCTACGAGCAGTACTTC
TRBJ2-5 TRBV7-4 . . CASSYRYNHEETQYF TGTGCCAGCAGCTACCGCTACAACCACGAGGAGACCCAGTACTTC
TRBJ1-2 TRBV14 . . CASSQVHSSVGYTF TGTGCCAGCAGCCAAGTACACAGTAGTGTTGGCTACACCTTC
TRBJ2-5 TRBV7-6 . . CASSLAGVGQETQYF TGTGCCAGCAGCTTAGCCGGTGTAGGACAAGAGACCCAGTACTTC
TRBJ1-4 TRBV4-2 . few CASSQGPRGIEKLFF TGTGCCAGCAGCCAAGGGCCCAGGGGCATTGAAAAACTGTTTTTT
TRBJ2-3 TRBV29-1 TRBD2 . CSVPGTSPDTQYF TGCAGCGTTCCCGGGACTAGTCCAGATACGCAGTATTTT
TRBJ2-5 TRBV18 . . CASSPRQRDPETQYF TGTGCCAGCTCACCAAGACAACGAGACCCGGAGACCCAGTACTTC
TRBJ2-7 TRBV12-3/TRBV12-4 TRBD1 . CASSLAPGTGTDEQYF TGTGCCAGCAGTTTGGCCCCCGGGACAGGGACGGACGAGCAGTACTTC
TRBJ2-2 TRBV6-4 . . CASSDSLPSGTGELFF TGTGCCAGCAGTGACTCCCTCCCCTCCGGCACCGGGGAGCTGTTTTTT
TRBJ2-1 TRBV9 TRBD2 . CASSVAGCGGYEQFF TGTGCCAGCAGCGTAGCAGGTTGCGGGGGGTATGAGCAGTTCTTC
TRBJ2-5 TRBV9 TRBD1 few CASSVGVTGLQETQYF TGTGCCAGCAGCGTAGGAGTGACAGGGCTCCAAGAGACCCAGTACTTC
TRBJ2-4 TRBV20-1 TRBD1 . CSAHRTGLAKNIQYF TGCAGTGCTCACCGGACAGGGCTAGCCAAAAACATTCAGTACTTC
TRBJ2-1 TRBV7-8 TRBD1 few CASSLEETGVRHNEQFF TGTGCCAGCAGCTTAGAAGAGACAGGGGTTCGCCACAATGAGCAGTTCTTC
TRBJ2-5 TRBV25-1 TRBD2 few CASRTERGAWETQYF TGTGCCAGTAGGACTGAGCGGGGGGCCTGGGAGACCCAGTACTTC
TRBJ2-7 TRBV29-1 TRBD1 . CSAQWGQVPGDEQYF TGCAGCGCCCAATGGGGACAGGTCCCTGGAGACGAGCAGTACTTC
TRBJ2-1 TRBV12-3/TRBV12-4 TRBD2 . CASSGAGGLAGGYYNEQFF TGTGCCAGCAGTGGGGCCGGGGGACTAGCGGGAGGGTACTACAATGAGCAGTTCTTC
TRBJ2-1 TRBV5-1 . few CASSRENEQFF TGCGCCAGCAGCAGAGAAAATGAGCAGTTCTTC
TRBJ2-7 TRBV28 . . CASSLSGLGGNEQYF TGTGCCAGCAGTTTATCAGGGCTCGGCGGGAACGAGCAGTACTTC
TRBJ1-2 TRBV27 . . CASSFGGGGAYGYTF TGTGCCAGCAGTTTTGGGGGCGGCGGAGCCTATGGCTACACCTTC
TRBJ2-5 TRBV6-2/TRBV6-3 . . CASSYVEETQYF TGTGCCAGCAGTTACGTGGAAGAGACCCAGTACTTC